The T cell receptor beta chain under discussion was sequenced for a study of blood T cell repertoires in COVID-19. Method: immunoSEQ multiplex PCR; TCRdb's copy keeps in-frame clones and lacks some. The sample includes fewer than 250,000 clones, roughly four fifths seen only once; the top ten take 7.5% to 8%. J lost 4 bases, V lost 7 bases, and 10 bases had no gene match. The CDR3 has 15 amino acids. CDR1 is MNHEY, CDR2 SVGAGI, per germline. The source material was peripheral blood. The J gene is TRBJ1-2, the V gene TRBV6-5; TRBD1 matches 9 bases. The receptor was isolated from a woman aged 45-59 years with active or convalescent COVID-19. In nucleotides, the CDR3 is TGTGCCAGCATACGGAGGACAGGGGAGGCCTATGGCTACACCTTC. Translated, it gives CASIRRTGEAYGYTF.